This T cell receptor beta chain was recorded in a study of type 1 regulatory T cells. Study in general: T-allo10 is an in vitro-generated, Tr1-enriched CD4 T cell product specific for alloantigen.

General study findings and limits: Compared with non-Tr1 cells, Tr1 cells showed a narrower TCR repertoire.

This clonotype was recorded at least ten times. Its antigen is not identified. TCRdb ran MiXCR on the reads and lists one entry per CDR3 protein. The table has 35,000 to 50,000 distinct CDR3 sequences, 9.5% to 15% seen once. Trimming removed 3 bases at V and 8 bases at J, with 12 bases between. The CDR3 totals 13 residues. Per the germline V gene, CDR1 is SGHDT and CDR2 is YYEEEE. This TCR was recovered from a human donor in good health. The sample comprised cultured non-Tr1 T cells, either the whole culture or a sorted T cell fraction (not recorded which). The chain joins TRBV5-6 to TRBJ2-1, with a possible D match to TRBD1 (6 bases). In nucleotides, the CDR3 is TGTGCCAGCAGCTGGGGCAGGGGCTATGAGCAGTTCTTC. It encodes CASSWGRGYEQFF.